This TCR beta chain was observed in a study of T cell changes during pregnancy in multiple sclerosis. Germline V gene lookup returns CDR1 LNHDA and CDR2 SQIVND (reference sequence). V was clipped by 6 bases and J by 1 base; unmatched bases: 9. This CDR3 has 16 residues. TCRdb's table, derived via immunoSEQ multiplex PCR, lists solely in-frame clones and lacks some. The profile shows roughly 89,000 clones, about 94% of them singletons. The specimen was peripheral blood, collected after pregnancy. The chain has TRBV19 and TRBJ2-3; TRBD2 agrees at 8 bases. The source of this sequence is a female donor in good health, enrolled as a control in a pregnancy study. This chain's CDR3 is CASSGRAEHGTDTQYF. The DNA of the CDR3 is TGTGCCAGTAGCGGGAGGGCCGAGCATGGCACAGATACGCAGTATTTT.